This T cell receptor beta chain was identified in a study of blood T cell repertoires in COVID-19. Study details: Samples of COVID-19 (acute and convalescent) were obtained from the United States, Italy and Spain. In each case, the material was cDNA or gDNA derived from T cells, B-cell-depleted T cells, or PBMCs.

The CDR3 totals 12 residues. Trimming cost V 7 bases and J 5 bases, with 11 bases left between them. The protocol was immunoSEQ multiplex PCR, while the TCRdb copy is restricted to in-frame clones and leaves out a portion. Of 150,000 or so clones detected, around 89% appear once; the ten largest clones hold around a quarter. The clonotype comes from a man aged 55 to 69 with acute or convalescent COVID-19. Material for sequencing was peripheral blood. The rearrangement uses TRBV12-3 or TRBV12-4 and TRBJ2-5; D not certain. The DNA for the CDR3 is TGTGCCAGCAATTCTTATGAGGAGACCCAGTACTTC. Translating it yields CASNSYEETQYF.